The 27 T cell receptor beta chains below all came from one sample that was sequenced in a study of regulatory T cells in long-lasting Graves disease. Time point indicated: newly diagnosed GD, antithyroid drugs for less than 3 months. PBMC-extracted RNA yielded the TCR library. For TCR beta, libraries came from iRepertoire HTBI primers and Arm-PCR of CDR3 regions. One entry per CDR3 protein results from TCRdb running MiXCR on the multiplex PCR reads. Found here are 390,000 or so distinct CDR3 sequences, 12% of them singletons; the top ten hold approximately 20%. These data were also filed under a second study, of T cells in Graves' hyperthyroidism and ophthalmopathy.

Sequenced material: peripheral blood mononuclear cells (PBMCs), taken at new diagnosis, from a patient treated with antithyroid drugs. The receptors shown here come from a woman under 30 with Graves disease.

This clonotype was seen only once. Just one base apart from a much larger clone, this may be a read error. This sequence joins TRBV10-3 and TRBJ1-4, with 9 nucleotides matching TRBD1. Trimming took 0 bases from V and 9 from J; bases not matched to a gene: 5. CDR1 is ENHRY and CDR2 is SYGVKD in the germline V gene. This CDR3 region has 15 residues. This CDR3 is CAISESRTGVKKLFF. The CDR3 DNA is TGTGCCATCAGTGAGTCGAGGACAGGGGTTAAAAAACTGTTTTTT.

A few counts support this clonotype. This chain joins TRBV6-1 and TRBJ1-2; no definite D call. Germline CDR1 reads MNHNS; CDR2 reads SASEGT. V lost 4 bases to trimming and J lost 8 bases, with 14 bases between them. CDR3 length: 13 amino acids. The CDR3 DNA follows: TGTGCCAGCAGTGCCTCTTGGGTCGGGGGCTACACCTTC. Translating it yields CASSASWVGGYTF.

The chain links TRBV6-5 to TRBJ2-2; 8 bases agree with TRBD2. CDR1 is MNHEY and CDR2 is SVGAGI in the germline V gene. CDR3 length equals 18 residues. J gave up 3 bases and V 4 bases, and 13 bases lay outside the gene matches. In DNA form, the CDR3 reads TGTGCCAGCAGTTTCCGATTCGGGGGGGGGCTGGACACCGGGGAGCTGTTTTTT. Protein product: CASSFRFGGGLDTGELFF.

This clonotype was found a few times. V is TRBV12-3 or TRBV12-4 and J is TRBJ2-1; D is perhaps TRBD2 (6 bases). The CDR3 runs to 13 residues. Trimming removed 8 bases at V and 4 bases at J, with 12 bases between. The chain's CDR3 is CASLGLYYNEQFF. As DNA, the CDR3 is TGTGCCAGCCTGGGACTGTATTACAATGAGCAGTTCTTC.

The chain joins TRBV20-1 to TRBJ1-1, with D perhaps TRBD1 (6 bases). The germline gives CDR1 DFQATT, CDR2 SNEGSKA (reference sequence). CDR3 length: 14 amino acids. V lost 0 bases and J 3 bases, leaving 11 bases between the germline ends. The CDR3 DNA reads as TGCAGTGCTAGAGATAAAACAGGGTACACTGAAGCTTTCTTT. Its protein is CSARDKTGYTEAFF.

This clonotype was counted between two and nine times. The chain employs TRBV7-8 and TRBJ2-1; possibly TRBD1 for D (5 bases). Germline V gives CDR1 SGHVS, CDR2 FQNEAQ. The CDR3 has 17 amino acids. The ends were cut back, 0 bases at V and 4 bases at J, with 16 bases in the middle. CDR3 region: CASSLAPILDSYNEQFF. The CDR3 DNA reads as TGTGCCAGCAGCTTAGCGCCCATTCTAGACAGTTACAATGAGCAGTTCTTC.

This clonotype was counted at least ten times. The chain joins TRBV18 to TRBJ2-5, with 7 bases fitting TRBD1. Trimming removed 6 bases from V and 4 bases from J; junction bases left unmatched: 11. The CDR3 runs 15 residues. The germline CDR1 and CDR2 sequences are KGHSH and LQKENI. CDR3 region: CASSLTGTVTETQYF. CDR3 DNA sequence: TGTGCCAGCTCGCTAACGGGGACAGTGACAGAGACCCAGTACTTC.

Remarks on this clonotype: A read error may explain this, as a much larger clone is one base away. V usage is TRBV7-2 and J usage is TRBJ1-1, with D unresolved. Germline V lookup: CDR1 SGHTA, CDR2 FQGNSA. The CDR3 consists of 14 residues. In nucleotides, the CDR3 is TGTGCCTGCAGCTATAGGGCCCTGACGACTGAAGCTTTCTTT. Encoded protein: CACSYRALTTEAFF. The variable domain in full, with the rest retrieved from reference TRBV7-2 and TRBJ1-1, is GAGVSQSPSNKVTEKGKDVELRCDPISGHTALYWYRQSLGQGLEFLIYFQGNSAPDKSGLPSDRFSAERTGGSVSTLTIQRTQQEDSAVYLCACSYRALTTEAFFGQGTRLTVV.

This clonotype was counted ten times or more. The chain combines TRBV2 with TRBJ2-1; no clear D gene. The CDR3 is 14 amino acids. The V gene lost 6 bases and the J gene lost 0 bases, with 9 bases spanning the gap. Germline lookup yields CDR1 SNHLY and CDR2 FYNNEI. CDR3 residues: CASSFGSSYNEQFF. The CDR3 DNA reads TGTGCCAGCAGCTTCGGCAGCTCCTACAATGAGCAGTTCTTC.

This clonotype has ten or more counts. V usage is TRBV27 and J usage is TRBJ1-2; TRBD1 might be the D (6 bases). The V and J ends lost 1 base and 6 bases respectively, with 12 bases between them. The germline V gene has CDR1 MNHEY and CDR2 SMNVEV (reference sequence). The CDR3 has 14 residues. CDR3 in DNA: TGTGCCAGCAGTTTATTGGGGGCAAATGATGGCTACACCTTC. Encoded protein: CASSLLGANDGYTF.

As to this clonotype: One base away lies a much larger clone, so this may be a sequencing read error. This rearrangement joins TRBV13 to TRBJ1-1; D not certain. There are 15 residues in the CDR3. Germline V lookup: CDR1 PRHDT, CDR2 FYEKMQ (reference sequence). CDR3 sequence: CASSHIRGANTEALF. CDR3 DNA: TGTGCCAGCAGCCATATCCGGGGTGCCAACACTGAAGCTTTATTT.

This clonotype was detected many times. The chain employs TRBV6-2 or TRBV6-3 and TRBJ1-1; maybe TRBD1 (6 bases). The CDR3 extends over 12 amino acids. In germline, CDR1 is MNHEY, CDR2 SVGEGT. V was cut by 4 bases and J by 8 bases, with 11 bases left in between. The CDR3 protein is CASSSSGTEAFF. The CDR3 coding sequence is TGTGCCAGCAGTTCCTCCGGGACAGAAGCTTTCTTT.

This clonotype was seen ten or more times. The genes are TRBV24-1 and TRBJ2-1; no clear D. CDR1 and CDR2 (germline): KGHDR, SFDVKD. The CDR3 has 16 residues. Trimming cost V 7 bases and J 9 bases, with 24 bases left between them. CDR3 bases: TGTGCCACCAGCACAAAGATCCCCATTAGGAATTGTGAGCAGTTCTTC. Amino acid sequence: CATSTKIPIRNCEQFF.

The rearrangement links TRBV16 to TRBJ1-5, with 9 bases fitting TRBD1. Trimming at V came to 4 bases and at J to 4 bases, leaving 8 bases not matched to a gene. CDR1 KGHSY and CDR2 FQNENV come from the germline V gene. This CDR3 spans 16 amino acids. The CDR3 DNA sequence: TGTGCCAGCAGCCGATCGAACAGGGGGCTAAATCAGCCCCAGCATTTT. Its translation: CASSRSNRGLNQPQHF.

As concerns this clonotype: Being one base from a much bigger clone, this may be a read error. This sequence joins TRBV5-1 and TRBJ2-1; D is possibly TRBD2 (6 bases). V was cut by 10 bases and J by 7 bases, with 21 bases left in between. The CDR3 totals 14 residues. Germline CDR1 and CDR2: SGHRS and YFSETQ. This chain's CDR3 is CAGTPMEGLNEQFF. In nucleotides, the CDR3 is TGCGCCGGCACCCCTATGGAGGGCCTGAATGAGCAGTTCTTC.

The chain recombines TRBV20-1 with TRBJ2-1; possibly TRBD2 for D (6 bases). The CDR3 is made up of 12 amino acids. V was clipped by 6 bases and J by 8 bases, with 14 bases between them. Germline CDR1 is DFQATT and CDR2 is SNEGSKA (reference sequence). For the CDR3, the DNA is TGCAGTGCGGCGCTAGGAGGGGATGAGCAGTTCTTC. Encoded protein: CSAALGGDEQFF.

In its sample, this clonotype was seen a few times. This chain joins TRBV2 and TRBJ1-2; weak D call: TRBD1 (6 bases). Germline assignment: CDR1 SNHLY and CDR2 FYNNEI. The CDR3 is 23 amino acids. Deletions cut 2 bases from V and 4 bases from J, with 38 bases between. CDR3 residues: CASSEPGTGGARYSSIGFYGYTF. CDR3 DNA: TGTGCCAGCAGTGAACCCGGTACCGGGGGGGCGAGGTACAGTTCGATTGGTTTCTATGGCTACACCTTC.

The chain joins TRBV20-1 to TRBJ2-1, with TRBD2 as a possible D gene (6 bases). The CDR3 runs to 15 residues. V lost 1 base and J 1 base, leaving 11 bases between the germline ends. Germline lookup yields CDR1 DFQATT and CDR2 SNEGSKA (reference sequence). The CDR3 bases are TGCAGTGCTAGAGGTCCGGGGGAATCCTACAATGAGCAGTTCTTC. Its translation is CSARGPGESYNEQFF.

Notes on this clonotype: A read error is possible here, since a much larger clone lies one base away. The V and J genes are TRBV2 and TRBJ2-7, with 7 bases aligning to TRBD1. CDR3 length equals 11 residues. Looked up from germline, CDR1 is SNHLY and CDR2 is FYNNEI. Germline trimming cut 6 bases from V and 5 bases from J; bases unmatched to any gene: 1. The CDR3 sequence: CASRDRDEQYF. The CDR3 DNA follows: TGTGCCAGCAGAGACAGGGACGAGCAGTACTTC.

Many counts were recorded for this clonotype. The chain links TRBV5-1 to TRBJ1-5, with 8 nucleotides matching TRBD1. The germline CDR1 and CDR2 sequences are SGHRS and YFSETQ. The CDR3 spans 15 residues. The J segment lost 7 bases and the V segment lost 2 bases, leaving 8 bases of the junction unmatched. The CDR3 region has the DNA TGCGCCAGCAGCTTTGGACAGGGACTAAACCAGCCCCAGCATTTT. It translates to CASSFGQGLNQPQHF.

This clonotype was seen many times. Germline and junction disagree at one end, which may indicate a read error. The CDR3 DNA follows: TGTGCCAGCAGTTTAGAGTCCACTGAAGCTTTCTTT. Amino acids: CASSLESTEAFF. V and J are TRBV5-1 and TRBJ1-1; no reliable D call. This CDR3 spans 12 amino acids. Per germline, CDR1 SGHRS and CDR2 YFSETQ.

A word on this clonotype: With a far larger clone one base away, a read error is the likely cause. The V and J genes are TRBV7-9 and TRBJ2-1; TRBD2 agrees at 9 bases. CDR1 is SEHNR, CDR2 FQNEAQ, per germline (reference sequence). Trimming removed 4 bases from V and 8 bases from J; junction bases left unmatched: 12. The CDR3 sequence is 16 residues long. The CDR3 sequence is CASSSKTSGEYDEQFF. The CDR3 DNA is TGTGCCAGCAGCTCAAAGACTAGCGGAGAGTACGATGAGCAGTTCTTC. The full variable domain, with the rest looked up from reference TRBV7-9 and TRBJ2-1, is DTGVSQNPRHKITKRGQNVTFRCDPISEHNRLYWYRQTLGQGPEFLTYFQNEAQLEKSRLLSDRFSAERPKGSFSTLEIQRTEQGDSAMYLCASSSKTSGEYDEQFFGPGTRLTVL.

The gene calls are TRBV7-3 and TRBJ2-1; 9 bases align to TRBD2. Unmatched junction bases numbered 6, after V lost 0 bases and J lost 9 bases. CDR1 is SGHTA and CDR2 is FQGTGA in the germline V gene. CDR3 length: 15 amino acids. This CDR3 reads CASSLTSGRPGEQFF. The CDR3 bases are TGTGCCAGCAGCTTAACTAGCGGGAGACCGGGTGAGCAGTTCTTC.

The V and J genes are TRBV12-3 or TRBV12-4 and TRBJ1-3; D is ambiguous. V was shortened by 5 bases and J by 3 bases, with 17 bases between the two germline ends. The CDR3 is 16 residues long. The CDR3 DNA reads as TGTGCCAGCAGTCAAAAGGGCAGCTACTTTGGAAACACCATATATTTT. Residues: CASSQKGSYFGNTIYF.

About this clonotype itself: This may be a read error: a much more frequent sequence differs by one nucleotide. CDR3 sequence: CAGSPFSLTDTQYF. The CDR3, as DNA: TGTGCCGGCAGCCCGTTTAGCCTCACAGATACGCAGTATTTT. V is TRBV7-2 and J is TRBJ2-3; D unclear. Germline CDR1 reads SGHTA; CDR2 reads FQGNSA. The CDR3 runs 14 residues.

Many counts were recorded for this clonotype. The chain links TRBV20-1 to TRBJ2-7; 13 positions agree with TRBD2. The V gene end was trimmed by 5 bases and the J gene end by 4 bases; junction bases not matched to a gene: 5. In germline, CDR1 is DFQATT, CDR2 SNEGSKA (reference sequence). The CDR3 totals 14 residues. Written as DNA, the CDR3 is TGCAGTGCTTCGACGGGACTAGCGGGGTACGAGCAGTACTTC. It yields the protein CSASTGLAGYEQYF.

This clonotype has at least ten counts. This chain links TRBV6-2 or TRBV6-3 with TRBJ2-4; D remains unclear. V was cut by 11 bases and J by 0 bases, with 14 bases left in between. CDR1 MNHEY and CDR2 SVGEGT come from the germline V gene. This CDR3 is built from 14 residues. The CDR3 DNA sequence: TGTGCCTTTTTACCCAGGCTAGCCAAAAACATTCAGTACTTC. Translation gives CAFLPRLAKNIQYF.